The text below deals with one T cell receptor beta chain. The CDR3 loop spans 18 amino acids. After removal of 0 bases from V and 1 base from J, the junction contained 14 bases not matched to a gene. CDR1 DFQATT and CDR2 SNEGSKA come from the germline V gene (reference sequence). This sample is drawn from a study of T cells in Graves' hyperthyroidism and ophthalmopathy. RNA transcripts served as the template for amplifying TCR beta CDR3 regions. RT-PCR in the first round (using the HTBI primer set) targeted the TCR CDR3. Each CDR3 protein gets one entry after TCRdb re-called the multiplex PCR reads with MiXCR. The table lists 600,000 to 800,000 distinct CDR3 sequences, about 35% of them singletons. With a duration under 2 months, the hyperthyroidism was newly diagnosed in patients aged 18 to 65. Fresh peripheral blood, roughly 9.3 ml, was the source of the PBMCs.

The V call is TRBV20-1, the J call TRBJ2-7; 8 bases are shared with TRBD2. Sequencing was performed on blood. The receptor was derived from a woman aged 40-49 years with Graves' hyperthyroidism. The CDR3 protein is CSARDLSNSGGNSYEQYF. The CDR3 bases are TGCAGTGCTAGAGATCTGTCCAACAGCGGGGGAAATTCCTACGAGCAGTACTTC.